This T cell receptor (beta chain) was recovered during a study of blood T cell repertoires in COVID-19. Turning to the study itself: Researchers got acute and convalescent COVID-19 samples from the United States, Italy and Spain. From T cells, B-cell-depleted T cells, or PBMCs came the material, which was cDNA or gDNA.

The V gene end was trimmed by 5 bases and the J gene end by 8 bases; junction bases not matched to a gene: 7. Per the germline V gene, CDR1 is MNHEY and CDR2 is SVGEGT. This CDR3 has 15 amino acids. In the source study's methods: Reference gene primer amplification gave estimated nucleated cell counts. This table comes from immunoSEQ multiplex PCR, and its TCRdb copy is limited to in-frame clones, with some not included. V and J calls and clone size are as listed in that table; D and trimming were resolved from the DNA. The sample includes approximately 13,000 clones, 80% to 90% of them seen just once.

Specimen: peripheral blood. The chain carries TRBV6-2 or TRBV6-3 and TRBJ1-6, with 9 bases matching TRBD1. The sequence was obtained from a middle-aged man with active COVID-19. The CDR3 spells CASSDRGINDSPLHF. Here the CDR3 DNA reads TGTGCCAGCAGTGACAGGGGGATTAACGATTCACCCCTCCACTTT.